These 2 T cell receptor beta chains were all obtained from the same sample, sequenced in a study of blood T cell repertoires in COVID-19. Profiled with immunoSEQ multiplex PCR; TCRdb holds only in-frame clones, not every one. The sample holds roughly 150,000 clones, about 88% seen once. The source material was PBMCs or T cells enriched from blood (not recorded which). The origin of the receptors is a man aged 45-60 years who had recovered from COVID-19.

The chain has TRBV19 and TRBJ2-3; D is unclear. Germline V gene data show CDR1 as LNHDA and CDR2 as SQIVND (reference sequence). V was cut by 4 bases and J by 1 base, with 6 bases left in between. This CDR3 spans 13 amino acids. DNA for the CDR3: TGTGCCAGTAGTACCCTAGGCACAGATACGCAGTATTTT. It codes for CASSTLGTDTQYF.

The V call is TRBV7-2, the J call TRBJ2-7, with 8 bases that match TRBD1. The germline V gene encodes CDR1 SGHTA and CDR2 FQGNSA. CDR3 length equals 13 residues. The ends lost 5 bases at V and 2 bases at J; junction bases unmatched: 2. The CDR3 here is CASSRDRPYEQYF. In nucleotides, the CDR3 is TGTGCCAGCAGCCGGGACAGGCCCTACGAGCAGTACTTC.